This T cell receptor beta chain was obtained from a study of T cells in Graves' hyperthyroidism and ophthalmopathy. Findings and caveats of the study: Most expanded thyroid clonotypes above 0.001 recurred in blood. Stable hyperthyroidism and ophthalmopathy were separated using 13 V-J signatures.

Clinical symptoms, serum thyroxine, TRAb, thyroid ultrasound and orbital computed tomography established diagnosis. Fresh peripheral blood, less than 11 ml of it, supplied the PBMCs. This clonotype was recorded a few times. Its antigen is not identified. It was RNA transcripts that yielded the amplified TCR beta CDR3 regions. The TCR CDR3 first-round RT-PCR relied on the HTBI primer set. TCRdb fed the multiplex PCR reads into MiXCR, producing one record per CDR3 protein. This sample has about 400,000 distinct CDR3 sequences; roughly 15% occur once, and the top ten carry less than 15%. V lost 7 bases, J lost 2 bases, and 12 bases stayed unmatched. The germline gives CDR1 DFQATT, CDR2 SNEGSKA (reference sequence). The CDR3 loop spans 15 amino acids.

The sample was blood. The V gene is TRBV20-1, the J gene TRBJ2-5; 8 bases fit TRBD1. The sequence was obtained from a man aged 18 to 29 with Graves' ophthalmopathy. The CDR3 sequence: CSVRTPGQEQETQYF. As DNA, the CDR3 is TGCAGTGTTCGGACACCGGGACAGGAACAAGAGACCCAGTACTTC.